This T cell receptor beta chain was identified in a study of OX40 agonist ivuxolimab in advanced cancers. Study-wide context: Ivuxolimab was a fully human IgG2 agonistic monoclonal antibody targeting the costimulatory receptor OX40 (CD134). Intravenous ivuxolimab was administered to patients every 2 weeks at six dose levels: 0.01, 0.1, 0.3, 1.5, 3 and 10 mg/kg. Among the approximately 50 dose-escalation patients, some 19 had hepatocellular carcinoma, some 15 melanoma, 9 renal cell carcinoma and 9 head and neck cancer. A male proportion of around 80% and a mean age of approximately 55 years, ranging from about 20 to 79, were recorded for the dose-escalation cohort. Patients were allowed to have had prior anti-PD-1, anti-PD-L1 or anti-CTLA-4 therapy, and approximately 40% of the dose-escalation patients had been treated with checkpoint inhibitors. Partial responses were achieved by three dose-escalation patients, of whom one had hepatocellular carcinoma and two had cutaneous melanoma. The purpose of peripheral TCRbeta sequencing was to test whether ivuxolimab changed TCR sequence diversity and led to clonal T-cell expansion. The paper describes the monotherapy dose-escalation part (N = 52 patients) of the phase I trial of ivuxolimab.

About this clone: The antigen it binds to is not known. No base quality information exists; no much larger clone differs at one position.

Taken from cysteine to phenylalanine, the CDR3 has 15 residues. This entry keeps only the CDR3 DNA: 45 bases, framed from base 1. V loses 2 bases of germline sequence and J loses 0 bases, and the interval between the two ends is 7 bases. Sequences SNHLY (CDR1) and FYNNEI (CDR2) are obtained from the germline V gene. The trial excluded patients who had a history of autoimmune disease or were on systemic immunosuppression. Peripheral blood for TCR sequencing was collected from all dose cohorts at baseline, on cycle 4 day 1, and on cycle 7 day 1. The samples were taken from a phase I, first-in-human, multicenter, open-label dose-escalation trial of ivuxolimab. Adults with locally advanced or metastatic melanoma, renal cell, hepatocellular, or head and neck squamous cell carcinoma were enrolled in the trial. Before TCR sequencing, CD4+ T cells and CD8+ T cells were sorted from peripheral blood as separate populations.

Study-wide conclusions, independent of this receptor: The antigen specificity of the clonally expanded peripheral T cells was not determined. In the 0.1-3.0 mg/kg groups, partial responders had among the lowest normalized peripheral clonal expansion, particularly in CD8+ T cells. After ivuxolimab, more expanded clones were found on average in CD8+ T cells than in CD4+ T cells. Clonal expansion of both CD4+ and CD8+ blood T cells was observed from baseline to week 6 at doses 0.1 to 3.0 mg/kg. Low levels of normalized T-cell clonal expansion were also seen in some patients who did not respond.

Genomic DNA was isolated from the sorted cells so that the TCRbeta CDR3 region could be sequenced. The immunoSEQ Assay was used to sequence the TCRbeta CDR3 regions. TCRdb mirrors the immuneACCESS table, restricted to in-frame sequences. Some clones are absent from its copies; in checked studies, under half trace to an unresolved V gene, and the reason for the others is unknown. The sample table lists approximately 67,000 clones, roughly 84% of them with a count of one. Around 2% of the sample comes from the top ten. The receptor comes from an adult with an advanced solid tumor such as melanoma, head and neck, liver or kidney cancer. This material consisted of CD4+ or CD8+ T cells sorted from blood, taken in a trial of the OX40 agonist ivuxolimab. The rearrangement joined TRBV2 to TRBJ2-2; confidence is insufficient to name the D gene. The nucleotide sequence reads as follows: TGTGCCAGCAGTGAAAATCCGACGAACACCGGGGAGCTGTTTTTT. Protein translation: CASSENPTNTGELFF.